Below are 30 T cell receptor beta chains sequenced from a single sample in a study of T cell responses to AZD1222 COVID-19 vaccine. Assay used: immunoSEQ multiplex PCR; TCRdb lists only in-frame clones, some missing. Of approximately 100,000 clones listed, over 75% are singletons. The source was peripheral blood, collected on day 0 of AZD1222 vaccination. The receptors shown here come from an adult in good health.

J is TRBJ1-3 and V is TRBV4-1; D remains unclear. The CDR3 is made up of 13 amino acids. In germline, CDR1 is MGHRA, CDR2 YSYEKL. Deletions cut 5 bases from V and 0 bases from J, with 5 bases between. CDR3 DNA sequence: TGCGCCAGCAGCACTACCTCTGGAAACACCATATATTTT. Encoded protein: CASSTTSGNTIYF.

V is TRBV7-6 and J is TRBJ2-3; the D gene is possibly TRBD2 (7 bases). Trimming stripped 0 bases from V and 5 bases from J, with 15 bases between. Germline CDR1 and CDR2: SGHVS and FNYEAQ. The CDR3 totals 16 residues. For the CDR3, the DNA is TGTGCCAGCAGCTTAGCACTAGTGGGGGGGCAAGATACGCAGTATTTT. Protein product: CASSLALVGGQDTQYF.

The chain carries TRBV11-3 and TRBJ1-4; D is perhaps TRBD1 (5 bases). V was cut by 6 bases and J by 2 bases, with 16 bases left in between. The CDR3 has 16 amino acids. Germline assignment: CDR1 SGHNT and CDR2 YENEEA. CDR3 amino acids: CASRRNRGFTNEKLFF. CDR3 in DNA: TGTGCCAGCAGACGGAATCGGGGGTTCACTAATGAAAAACTGTTTTTT.

This clone has only one observation. The genes are TRBV19 and TRBJ2-5; 10 bases line up with TRBD1. V trimming: 6 bases; J trimming: 1 base; junction bases outside the gene matches: 5. CDR1 is LNHDA, CDR2 SQIVND, per germline (reference sequence). The CDR3 covers 15 residues. In DNA form, the CDR3 reads TGTGCCAGTAGAACGACAGGGGGCCGCCAAGAGACCCAGTACTTC. Protein: CASRTTGGRQETQYF.

The chain recombines TRBV10-3 with TRBJ1-2, with D possibly matching TRBD1 (6 bases). Trimming cost V 11 bases and J 4 bases, with 14 bases left between them. The CDR3 runs 12 residues. The germline gives CDR1 ENHRY, CDR2 SYGVKD. This CDR3 is CASAEQGYGYTF. CDR3 in DNA: TGTGCCTCTGCCGAACAGGGCTATGGCTACACCTTC.

The J gene is TRBJ1-2, the V gene TRBV7-8; D not certain. The CDR3 has 14 amino acids. CDR1 is SGHVS, CDR2 FQNEAQ, per germline. V was cut by 1 base and J by 3 bases, with 9 bases left in between. CDR3: CASSLGGTDYGYTF. The CDR3 DNA follows: TGTGCCAGCAGCTTAGGCGGCACCGACTATGGCTACACCTTC.

The chain couples TRBV7-9 to TRBJ2-7; no definite D call. V lost 1 base to trimming and J lost 3 bases, with 16 bases between them. CDR3 length: 16 residues. Germline V gives CDR1 SEHNR, CDR2 FQNEAQ (reference sequence). The CDR3 nucleotides read TGTGCCAGCAGCTTAGGGGCACTAAAAGGGCACTACGAGCAGTACTTC. Protein product: CASSLGALKGHYEQYF.

The chain has TRBV29-1 and TRBJ2-7, with D tentatively TRBD2 (5 bases). Germline CDR1 and CDR2: SQVTM and ANQGSEA. The CDR3 is 12 amino acids. V lost 3 bases, J lost 6 bases, and 12 bases lay in between. The CDR3 bases are TGCAGCGTTGAGGGCGGGTCCCCCGAGCAGTACTTC. As protein: CSVEGGSPEQYF.

This chain uses TRBV2 with TRBJ1-2; 9 nucleotides match TRBD1. With V trimmed by 7 bases and J by 7 bases, 7 bases remained unmatched. This CDR3 region has 13 residues. Germline loops: CDR1 SNHLY, CDR2 FYNNEI. Here the CDR3 DNA reads TGTGCCAGCAAAGACAGGGGGAGAGGTGGCTACACCTTC. It encodes CASKDRGRGGYTF.

This clone was counted a single time. This sequence joins TRBV7-6 and TRBJ2-7; TRBD1 aligns across 10 bases. The CDR3 has 14 amino acids. V lost 4 bases and J lost 5; bases outside the gene matches: 5. The germline V gene has CDR1 SGHVS and CDR2 FNYEAQ. CDR3 bases: TGTGCCAGCAGCTCGGGACAGGGGACGGACGAGCAGTACTTC. Translated, it gives CASSSGQGTDEQYF.

This clone has just one count. The chain uses TRBV18 and TRBJ2-1; 9 nucleotides line up with TRBD2. Germline CDR1 reads KGHSH; CDR2 reads LQKENI. CDR3 length: 16 amino acids. After removal of 3 bases from V and 1 base from J, the junction contained 4 bases not matched to a gene. As DNA, the CDR3 is TGTGCCAGCTCACCCCCTAGCGGGGTTTCCTACAATGAGCAGTTCTTC. Translation gives CASSPPSGVSYNEQFF.

This chain uses TRBV19 with TRBJ1-1; 9 bases line up with TRBD1. Germline trimming cut 11 bases from V and 3 bases from J; bases unmatched to any gene: 4. Germline CDR1 is LNHDA and CDR2 is SQIVND (reference sequence). This CDR3 has 12 amino acids. The CDR3 sequence is CASGTGYTEAFF. The DNA for the CDR3 is TGTGCCTCCGGGACAGGGTACACTGAAGCTTTCTTT.

The CDR3 DNA reads as TGTGCCACCAGCAAAACGGATAAATACGAGCAGTACTTC. Amino acid sequence: CATSKTDKYEQYF. This chain joins TRBV15 and TRBJ2-7; D gene ambiguous. The CDR3 has 13 amino acids. With 4 bases removed from V and 4 bases from J, the gap between germline ends came to 11 bases. Germline V gene sequence: CDR1 LNHNV, CDR2 YYDKDF (reference sequence).

This clone occurred once. The rearrangement uses TRBV18 and TRBJ2-1, with a possible D match to TRBD1 (5 bases). Germline CDR1 KGHSH, CDR2 LQKENI. V was shortened by 3 bases and J by 4 bases, with 19 bases between the two germline ends. This CDR3 region has 17 residues. The CDR3 sequence is CASSPLSDSHHYNEQFF. CDR3 bases: TGTGCCAGCTCACCCCTCTCTGACAGCCATCATTACAATGAGCAGTTCTTC.

This rearrangement joins TRBV4-1 to TRBJ1-2; TRBD1 agrees at 7 bases. The length of the CDR3 is 16 residues. Trimming removed 0 bases from V and 7 bases from J; junction bases left unmatched: 11. Germline V lookup: CDR1 MGHRA, CDR2 YSYEKL. The CDR3 sequence: CASSQDPRQGMRGYTF. CDR3 DNA sequence: TGCGCCAGCAGCCAAGATCCCAGACAGGGTATGCGTGGCTACACCTTC.

V is TRBV2 and J is TRBJ2-2, with 8 bases lining up with TRBD1. The V segment lost 6 bases and the J segment 0 bases; nucleotides outside the gene matches: 3. Per the germline V gene, CDR1 is SNHLY and CDR2 is FYNNEI. This CDR3 comprises 15 residues. The CDR3 protein is CASRPDRANTGELFF. The CDR3 bases are TGTGCCAGCAGGCCGGACAGGGCGAACACCGGGGAGCTGTTTTTT.

V gene TRBV5-4 combines with J gene TRBJ1-2; D remains ambiguous. This CDR3 contains 14 residues. Germline values: CDR1 SGHNT, CDR2 YYREEE (reference sequence). Trimming took off 1 base at V and 2 bases at J, with 9 bases between the two ends. The CDR3 DNA sequence: TGTGCCAGCAGCTTGAAGGAGGAGAACTATGGCTACACCTTC. Its translation: CASSLKEENYGYTF.

V gene TRBV2 combines with J gene TRBJ1-2; D not certain. CDR3 size: 15 residues. Trimming took 4 bases from V and 8 from J, leaving 20 bases between them. The germline gives CDR1 SNHLY, CDR2 FYNNEI. CDR3 loop: CASSAEGQDSRGYTF. CDR3 coding DNA: TGTGCCAGCAGTGCGGAAGGGCAGGACTCGAGGGGCTACACCTTC.

On this clone itself: At one end the junction does not follow the germline gene, possibly because of a read error. The chain uses TRBV6-5 and TRBJ1-2; possibly TRBD1 for D (6 bases). The CDR3 has 12 residues. Per germline, CDR1 MNHEY and CDR2 SVGAGI. CDR3 DNA: TGTGCCAGCTCCCCGGGTGAGGGGGGGGCCCTCTTC. As protein: CASSPGEGGALF.

V is TRBV6-6 and J is TRBJ1-1; D unresolved. The V end lost 4 bases, the J end lost 0 bases, and 6 bases lay between the germline ends. The CDR3 is 13 amino acids. Germline values: CDR1 MNHNY, CDR2 SVGAGI (reference sequence). The CDR3 protein is CASSSSLNTEAFF. CDR3 DNA: TGTGCCAGCAGTTCGAGTTTGAACACTGAAGCTTTCTTT.

V usage is TRBV15 and J usage is TRBJ1-5; D is perhaps TRBD1 (5 bases). Trimming pared 0 bases from V and 1 base from J, leaving 7 bases between. CDR1 is LNHNV and CDR2 is YYDKDF in the germline V gene (reference sequence). The length of the CDR3 is 15 residues. The CDR3 DNA is TGTGCCACCAGCAGAGATCGGGGGAGCAATCAGCCCCAGCATTTT. It specifies CATSRDRGSNQPQHF.

Ten or more counts support this clone. The rearrangement uses TRBV6-6 and TRBJ1-3; perhaps TRBD1 as D (5 bases). The CDR3 runs to 15 residues. The V and J ends lost 1 base and 2 bases respectively, with 9 bases between them. CDR1 and CDR2 from the germline V gene are MNHNY and SVGAGI (reference sequence). The DNA for the CDR3 is TGTGCCAGCAGTTACTTGGGGGTGACTGGAAACACCATATATTTT. Amino acids: CASSYLGVTGNTIYF.

This chain connects TRBV6-5 to TRBJ2-7; tentatively, D is TRBD2 (5 bases). The V and J ends lost 4 bases and 2 bases respectively, with 15 bases between them. The germline V gene encodes CDR1 MNHEY and CDR2 SVGAGI. This CDR3 spans 15 amino acids. The CDR3 sequence: CASSSAYRDTYEQYF. The CDR3 nucleotides read TGTGCCAGCAGTTCGGCCTATCGGGATACCTACGAGCAGTACTTC.

The chain couples TRBV27 to TRBJ2-7; either TRBD1 or TRBD2 may fit D (5 bases each). The CDR3 covers 14 residues. In germline, CDR1 is MNHEY, CDR2 SMNVEV (reference sequence). Between the trimmed V and J ends, which lost 5 bases and 0 bases, there was a span of 11 bases. DNA of the CDR3: TGTGCCAGCAGTCCGGCAGGGAGCTCCTACGAGCAGTACTTC. Translation gives CASSPAGSSYEQYF.

This clone occurred once. V gene TRBV21-1 combines with J gene TRBJ1-1; the table's D gene call, TRBD1, was not cross checked with the DNA. TRBV21-1 corresponds to a pseudogene. The CDR3 spans 15 residues. For the CDR3, the DNA is TGTGCCAGCAGCTCTAGGACACTCCCGAACACTGAAGCTTTCTTT. Translation gives CASSSRTLPNTEAFF.

The V and J genes are TRBV19 and TRBJ2-7; 8 positions agree with TRBD1. J gave up 5 bases and V 3 bases, and 9 bases lay outside the gene matches. From germline, CDR1 is LNHDA and CDR2 SQIVND (reference sequence). This CDR3 has 15 residues. The DNA of the CDR3 is TGTGCCAGTAGTATCAACCGGGACAGGCACCACGAGCAGTACTTC. The encoded protein is CASSINRDRHHEQYF.

The V and J genes are TRBV19 and TRBJ2-1, with 8 bases matching TRBD2. The trim removed 1 base at V and 7 bases at J, leaving 3 bases unmatched. The germline CDR1 and CDR2 sequences are LNHDA and SQIVND (reference sequence). The CDR3 is 14 residues long. CDR3 region: CASSIGLATNEQFF. DNA of the CDR3: TGTGCCAGTAGTATAGGACTAGCGACAAATGAGCAGTTCTTC.

This chain connects TRBV6-5 to TRBJ2-7; possibly TRBD1 for D (6 bases). V gave up 8 bases and J gave up 2 bases, with 13 bases separating them. This CDR3 has 13 amino acids. The germline V gene has CDR1 MNHEY and CDR2 SVGAGI. The CDR3 reads CASGLGAPYEQYF. CDR3 coding DNA: TGTGCCAGCGGACTGGGGGCCCCCTACGAGCAGTACTTC.

V usage is TRBV7-2 and J usage is TRBJ2-3; maybe TRBD2 (7 bases). Trimming removed 5 bases at V and 1 base at J, with 19 bases between. CDR3 length: 17 amino acids. Germline values: CDR1 SGHTA, CDR2 FQGNSA. The CDR3 reads CASSPQTGGGGTDTQYF. The CDR3 bases are TGTGCCAGCAGCCCCCAGACAGGAGGGGGGGGCACAGATACGCAGTATTTT.

Note on this clone: Its ends do not fully match the called genes, so a read error is possible. This chain connects TRBV2 to TRBJ2-7; D is undetermined. The length of the CDR3 is 11 residues. Germline-derived CDR1 and CDR2 are SNHLY and FYNNEI. CDR3 sequence reads: CASKNNRFYHF. CDR3 nucleotide sequence: TGTGCCAGCAAAAACAACCGCTTCTATCACTTC.